The 29 T cell receptor beta chains given below trace back to one sample, sequenced in a study of cytomegalovirus exposure and HLA in healthy donors. PCR involved 60 Vbeta and 13 Jbeta primers. The protocol was immunoSEQ multiplex PCR, while the TCRdb copy is restricted to in-frame clones and leaves out a portion. Of more than 85,000 clones detected, around 70% appear once; the ten largest clones hold roughly 1.2%. The sequenced sample consisted of PBMCs. All receptors come from a man aged 35 to 55 in good health and CMV-seronegative.

The chain carries TRBV27 and TRBJ2-3; no clear D gene. This CDR3 contains 14 residues. The germline CDR1 and CDR2 sequences are MNHEY and SMNVEV (reference sequence). The V end lost 8 bases, the J end lost 0 bases, and 12 bases lay between the germline ends. The CDR3 region has the DNA TGTGCCAGCTTCCCAGGATGGAGCACAGATACGCAGTATTTT. Its protein is CASFPGWSTDTQYF.

The chain recombines TRBV19 with TRBJ1-2; no firm D call. V shed 5 bases and J shed 3 bases, with 7 bases lying between them. Germline V gene lookup returns CDR1 LNHDA and CDR2 SQIVND (reference sequence). CDR3 size: 12 residues. CDR3 loop: CASSEIDYGYTF. The DNA of the CDR3 is TGTGCCAGTAGTGAGATAGACTATGGCTACACCTTC. Filled out from reference TRBV19 and TRBJ1-2, the complete variable domain reads DGGITQSPKYLFRKEGQNVTLSCEQNLNHDAMYWYRQDPGQGLRLIYYSQIVNDFQKGDIAEGYSVSREKKESFPLTVTSAQKNPTAFYLCASSEIDYGYTFGSGTRLTVV.

This rearrangement joins TRBV19 to TRBJ2-5; maybe TRBD2 (6 bases). Trimming left V 0 bases short and J 1 base short, with 9 bases between. This CDR3 contains 15 residues. Germline-derived CDR1 and CDR2 are LNHDA and SQIVND (reference sequence). This CDR3 reads CASSIDGGAQETQYF. In DNA, the CDR3 is TGTGCCAGTAGTATAGACGGCGGGGCCCAAGAGACCCAGTACTTC.

This chain connects TRBV6-6 to TRBJ1-1; 7 positions agree with TRBD1. Germline V lookup: CDR1 MNHNY, CDR2 SVGAGI (reference sequence). The CDR3 has 12 amino acids. The ends lost 6 bases at V and 11 bases at J; junction bases unmatched: 9. In DNA, the CDR3 is TGTGCCAGCAGGCCTGCGGGACAGCGGGCTTTCTTT. Protein: CASRPAGQRAFF.

V gene TRBV9 combines with J gene TRBJ2-7, with 9 bases lining up with TRBD1. Germline CDR1 SGDLS, CDR2 YYNGEE. J lost 3 bases, V lost 3 bases, and 4 bases had no gene match. This CDR3 has 14 amino acids. The CDR3 region is CASSGTGDGYEQYF. CDR3 DNA sequence: TGTGCCAGCAGCGGGACAGGGGACGGCTACGAGCAGTACTTC.

The chain combines TRBV10-2 with TRBJ1-2; perhaps TRBD1 as D (5 bases). Trimming pared 6 bases from V and 3 bases from J, leaving 17 bases between. Germline values: CDR1 WSHSY, CDR2 SAAADI. This CDR3 spans 15 amino acids. CDR3 sequence (DNA): TGCGCCAGCAGCGCCCGTGACAGCTCGCACTATGGCTACACCTTC. Its protein is CASSARDSSHYGYTF.

This chain links TRBV6-5 with TRBJ1-1, with 9 bases that match TRBD1. CDR1 and CDR2 from the germline V gene are MNHEY and SVGAGI. The CDR3 loop spans 14 amino acids. V lost 11 bases and J lost 1; bases outside the gene matches: 8. CDR3 sequence: CASRQGQGNTEAFF. DNA of the CDR3: TGTGCCTCAAGACAGGGACAGGGGAACACTGAAGCTTTCTTT.

V gene TRBV6-5 combines with J gene TRBJ2-5; D ambiguous. The last part of the DNA fits TRBJ2-7 better; the J call may be wrong. CDR1 is MNHEY and CDR2 is SVGAGI in the germline V gene. The CDR3 runs to 14 residues. The CDR3 is CASSNLEESYEQYF. The CDR3 nucleotides read TGTGCCAGCAGTAACCTAGAGGAATCCTACGAGCAGTACTTC.

This CDR3 is CASSEVRLALQETQYF. DNA for the CDR3: TGTGCCAGCAGTGAAGTACGACTAGCGCTTCAAGAGACCCAGTACTTC. This sequence joins TRBV25-1 and TRBJ2-5, with 8 bases identical to TRBD2. The CDR3 consists of 16 residues. With 2 bases clipped from V and 2 bases from J, the junction kept 7 bases outside the gene matches. Germline-derived CDR1 and CDR2 are MGHDK and SYGVNS. Based on the CDR3 plus reference TRBV25-1 and TRBJ2-5, the full variable domain is EADIYQTPRYLVIGTGKKITLECSQTMGHDKMYWYQQDPGMELHLIHYSYGVNSTEKGDLSSESTVSRIRTEHFPLTLESARPSHTSQYLCASSEVRLALQETQYFGPGTRLLVL.

A few counts support this clone. The J gene is TRBJ1-1, the V gene TRBV6-5; 8 nucleotides agree with TRBD1. Germline values: CDR1 MNHEY, CDR2 SVGAGI. V shed 5 bases and J 2 bases; nucleotides not matched to a gene: 4. The length of the CDR3 is 14 residues. The CDR3 DNA follows: TGTGCCAGCAGTGACACAGGGGGAAACACTGAAGCTTTCTTT. Its translation is CASSDTGGNTEAFF.

The J gene is TRBJ2-1, the V gene TRBV27; D ambiguous. The CDR3 covers 13 residues. V dropped 0 bases and J dropped 6 bases, with 6 bases sitting between them. From germline, CDR1 is MNHEY and CDR2 SMNVEV (reference sequence). The CDR3 DNA is TGTGCCAGCAGTTTATCTTCACTCAATGAGCAGTTCTTC. Translated, it gives CASSLSSLNEQFF.

In regard to this clone: Other DNA sequences in this specimen translate into the identical CDR3. CDR3 protein: CASSSGSGANVLTF. In nucleotides, the CDR3 is TGTGCCAGCAGTTCGGGCTCTGGGGCCAACGTCCTGACTTTC. V is TRBV6-5 and J is TRBJ2-6, with D unclear. The CDR3 consists of 14 residues. V was cut by 4 bases and J by 0 bases, with 4 bases left in between. The germline gives CDR1 MNHEY, CDR2 SVGAGI.

V gene TRBV6-5 combines with J gene TRBJ2-1; D perhaps matches TRBD2 (6 bases). The CDR3 length is 14 residues. Germline V CDR1 and CDR2: MNHEY, SVGAGI. With 0 bases removed from V and 4 bases from J, the gap between germline ends came to 7 bases. CDR3 coding DNA: TGTGCCAGCAGTTACTCCGGGGGTTACAATGAGCAGTTCTTC. Residues: CASSYSGGYNEQFF.

The rearrangement uses TRBV6-6 and TRBJ2-7; TRBD1 matches 12 bases. Germline V gives CDR1 MNHNY, CDR2 SVGAGI (reference sequence). The CDR3 sequence is 14 residues long. V lost 5 bases, J lost 4 bases, and 3 bases stayed unmatched. As DNA, the CDR3 is TGTGCCAGCAGTCAGGGACAGGGGGCGTACGAGCAGTACTTC. It specifies CASSQGQGAYEQYF.

The genes are TRBV30 and TRBJ2-7; 7 bases are a match to TRBD1. The germline gives CDR1 GTSNPN, CDR2 SVGIG (reference sequence). The CDR3 runs 13 residues. J gave up 5 bases and V 0 bases, and 4 bases lay outside the gene matches. For the CDR3, the DNA is TGTGCCTGGAGTGTACCCCAGGGGGACGAGCAGTACTTC. This encodes CAWSVPQGDEQYF.

V and J are TRBV2 and TRBJ1-6; D not resolved. This CDR3 comprises 13 residues. Trimming removed 6 bases at V and 7 bases at J, with 10 bases between. Germline CDR1 and CDR2: SNHLY and FYNNEI. The CDR3 region is CASSPRRNSPLHF. The CDR3 DNA reads as TGTGCCAGCAGCCCCCGTCGGAATTCACCCCTCCACTTT. Full variable domain (missing parts from reference TRBV2 and TRBJ1-6): EPEVTQTPSHQVTQMGQEVILRCVPISNHLYFYWYRQILGQKVEFLVSFYNNEISEKSEIFDDQFSVERPDGSNFTLKIRSTKLEDSAMYFCASSPRRNSPLHFGNGTRLTVT.

For this clone: This sample also contains other DNA sequences that code for the same CDR3. The V call is TRBV2, the J call TRBJ1-2, with TRBD1 matching 10 bases. Trimming cost V 6 bases and J 8 bases; bases outside gene matches: 3. The CDR3 has 12 amino acids. Germline-derived CDR1 and CDR2 are SNHLY and FYNNEI. Here the CDR3 reads CASRTGGGGYTF. The DNA of the CDR3 is TGTGCCAGCAGGACAGGGGGCGGAGGCTACACCTTC.

V usage is TRBV9 and J usage is TRBJ2-3, with 9 bases aligning to TRBD2. The CDR3 has 16 amino acids. Germline CDR1 and CDR2: SGDLS and YYNGEE. V shed 0 bases, J shed 4 bases, and the junction held 6 bases outside the gene matches. The CDR3 loop reads CASSVGAGGGADTQYF. The CDR3 nucleotides are TGTGCCAGCAGCGTAGGAGCGGGAGGAGGTGCAGATACGCAGTATTTT. Complete variable domain (other parts from reference TRBV9 and TRBJ2-3): DSGVTQTPKHLITATGQRVTLRCSPRSGDLSVYWYQQSLDQGLQFLIQYYNGEERAKGNILERFSAQQFPDLHSELNLSSLELGDSALYFCASSVGAGGGADTQYFGPGTRLTVL.

This sequence joins TRBV2 and TRBJ2-3; possibly TRBD2 for D (6 bases). This CDR3 region has 15 residues. Germline V gene lookup returns CDR1 SNHLY and CDR2 FYNNEI. Trimming took off 5 bases at V and 2 bases at J, with 14 bases between the two ends. DNA for the CDR3: TGTGCCAGCAGTTGGGGGGACGCGGACACAGATACGCAGTATTTT. This codes for CASSWGDADTDTQYF. The entire variable domain, with the rest obtained from reference TRBV2 and TRBJ2-3, is as follows: EPEVTQTPSHQVTQMGQEVILRCVPISNHLYFYWYRQILGQKVEFLVSFYNNEISEKSEIFDDQFSVERPDGSNFTLKIRSTKLEDSAMYFCASSWGDADTDTQYFGPGTRLTVL.

The J gene is TRBJ2-1, the V gene TRBV18; D is possibly TRBD1 (6 bases). V lost 4 bases to trimming and J lost 1 base, with 17 bases between them. Looked up from germline, CDR1 is KGHSH and CDR2 is LQKENI. The CDR3 contains 17 residues. CDR3 protein: CASSLGTGTYSYNEQFF. The CDR3, as DNA: TGTGCCAGCTCACTAGGAACAGGGACCTATTCCTACAATGAGCAGTTCTTC.

This chain links TRBV6-1 with TRBJ2-5, with D uncertain. The CDR3 length is 12 residues. Germline V gene sequence: CDR1 MNHNS, CDR2 SASEGT. Trimming stripped 6 bases from V and 5 bases from J, with 10 bases between. The CDR3 loop is CASSPGGETQYF. The CDR3 DNA follows: TGTGCCAGCAGCCCGGGTGGGGAGACCCAGTACTTC.

The rearrangement links TRBV30 to TRBJ1-6, with 7 nucleotides matching TRBD1. Germline V gene lookup returns CDR1 GTSNPN and CDR2 SVGIG (reference sequence). The CDR3 is 14 amino acids. V shed 5 bases and J 3 bases; nucleotides not matched to a gene: 4. The CDR3 reads CAWEPGGYNSPLHF. CDR3 nucleotides: TGTGCCTGGGAGCCAGGGGGCTATAATTCACCCCTCCACTTT.

This chain links TRBV15 with TRBJ1-5; 9 positions match TRBD1. The V gene end was trimmed by 7 bases and the J gene end by 10 bases; junction bases not matched to a gene: 5. The CDR3 is 12 residues long. Germline V gives CDR1 LNHNV, CDR2 YYDKDF (reference sequence). This CDR3 is CATKDRGGPQHF. In DNA form, the CDR3 reads TGTGCCACCAAGGACAGGGGCGGTCCCCAGCATTTT.

The J gene is TRBJ1-1, the V gene TRBV6-1; 7 bases line up with TRBD1. Germline V gene data show CDR1 as MNHNS and CDR2 as SASEGT. After removal of 8 bases from V and 0 bases from J, the junction contained 9 bases not matched to a gene. The CDR3 is made up of 15 amino acids. The CDR3 nucleotides read TGTGCCAGCTCAGTGACGGGGACAGTGAACACTGAAGCTTTCTTT. This codes for CASSVTGTVNTEAFF.

Details on this clone: Other DNA sequences in the sample encode the same CDR3. This chain connects TRBV4-3 to TRBJ2-7; possible D gene TRBD2, 5 bases. Germline loops: CDR1 LGHNA, CDR2 YSLEER. The CDR3 sequence is 14 residues long. V was shortened by 0 bases and J by 1 base, with 7 bases between the two germline ends. The CDR3 is CASSQDRGSYEQYF. DNA for the CDR3: TGCGCCAGCAGCCAAGATCGGGGTTCCTACGAGCAGTACTTC.

This clone has more than one count but fewer than ten. V is TRBV11-3 and J is TRBJ2-1, with 9 positions matching TRBD2. The CDR3 consists of 16 residues. In germline, CDR1 is SGHNT, CDR2 YENEEA. V shed 0 bases and J 2 bases; nucleotides not matched to a gene: 2. Here the CDR3 reads CASSLEGGGAYNEQFF. The CDR3, as DNA: TGTGCCAGCAGCTTAGAAGGCGGGGGGGCCTACAATGAGCAGTTCTTC.

This chain uses TRBV7-9 with TRBJ2-7; the D is unclear. V gave up 5 bases and J gave up 0 bases, with 5 bases separating them. This CDR3 spans 12 amino acids. Germline CDR1 is SEHNR and CDR2 is FQNEAQ (reference sequence). CDR3 coding DNA: TGTGCCAGCAGCCTAAACTCCTACGAGCAGTACTTC. Protein product: CASSLNSYEQYF. Looking up the rest from reference TRBV7-9 and TRBJ2-7 gives the full variable domain: DTGVSQNPRHKITKRGQNVTFRCDPISEHNRLYWYRQTLGQGPEFLTYFQNEAQLEKSRLLSDRFSAERPKGSFSTLEIQRTEQGDSAMYLCASSLNSYEQYFGPGTRLTVT.

The chain joins TRBV4-1 to TRBJ1-6; 9 bases map to TRBD1. CDR1 and CDR2 (germline): MGHRA, YSYEKL. Germline trimming cut 1 base from V and 8 bases from J; bases unmatched to any gene: 18. CDR3 length: 20 amino acids. The chain's CDR3 is CASSQGPDEPGQGIDSPLHF. The CDR3 DNA is TGCGCCAGCAGCCAAGGCCCTGATGAACCGGGACAGGGAATTGATTCACCCCTCCACTTT.

The chain links TRBV5-4 to TRBJ1-5, with no clear D. The CDR3 covers 16 residues. The germline gives CDR1 SGHNT, CDR2 YYREEE (reference sequence). Trimming removed 0 bases at V and 2 bases at J, with 12 bases between. CDR3 bases: TGTGCCAGCAGCTTGGACGGCGGGGTAGGCAATCAGCCCCAGCATTTT. This translates into CASSLDGGVGNQPQHF.